Presented here are 28 T cell receptor beta chains from one specimen sequenced in a study of blood T cell repertoires in COVID-19. Data came from immunoSEQ multiplex PCR; TCRdb stores just in-frame clones and leaves some out. The table shows a few hundred thousand clones, with 70% to 90% occurring only once. The specimen sequenced was PBMCs or T cells enriched from blood (not recorded which). These receptors all come from a woman in her 30s who had recovered from COVID-19.

J is TRBJ1-5 and V is TRBV7-2; D might be TRBD1 (6 bases). The CDR3 sequence is 14 residues long. The germline CDR1 and CDR2 sequences are SGHTA and FQGNSA. Trimming left V 1 base short and J 5 bases short, with 9 bases between. Written as DNA, the CDR3 is TGTGCCAGCAGCTTAGGAGGGGGGGATCAGCCCCAGCATTTT. It yields the protein CASSLGGGDQPQHF.

The V gene is TRBV5-6, the J gene TRBJ2-7, with 7 bases lining up with TRBD1. CDR1 is SGHDT and CDR2 is YYEEEE in the germline V gene. CDR3 length: 13 amino acids. The V and J ends lost 4 bases and 4 bases, in that order; junction bases with no gene match: 5. CDR3 in amino acids: CASSTRDRYEQYF. Here the CDR3 DNA reads TGTGCCAGCAGCACCCGGGACAGATACGAGCAGTACTTC.

V gene TRBV7-8 combines with J gene TRBJ1-6; 9 bases map to TRBD1. With 5 bases clipped from V and 1 base from J, the junction kept 9 bases outside the gene matches. The CDR3 totals 18 residues. Germline CDR1 reads SGHVS; CDR2 reads FQNEAQ. The CDR3 loop reads CASSNPGQGASYNSPLHF. Written as DNA, the CDR3 is TGTGCCAGCAGCAACCCGGGACAGGGAGCATCCTATAATTCACCCCTCCACTTT.

This clone is a singleton in its sample. The V call is TRBV19, the J call TRBJ2-7; a weak D match, TRBD2 (6 bases). This CDR3 has 15 amino acids. V gave up 2 bases and J gave up 6 bases, with 17 bases separating them. Germline CDR1 is LNHDA and CDR2 is SQIVND (reference sequence). This CDR3 reads CASSITPDQGGEQYF. Here the CDR3 DNA reads TGTGCCAGTAGTATAACCCCGGACCAGGGAGGCGAGCAGTACTTC.

This clone was counted between two and nine times. V usage is TRBV19 and J usage is TRBJ2-7; 8 bases are shared with TRBD2. There are 15 residues in the CDR3. The trim removed 3 bases at V and 2 bases at J, leaving 6 bases unmatched. Germline V gives CDR1 LNHDA, CDR2 SQIVND (reference sequence). CDR3 DNA: TGTGCCAGTAGTATCTCGGGGGGGCTGACCTACGAGCAGTACTTC. Its translation is CASSISGGLTYEQYF.

This clone occurred once. CDR3 in amino acids: CASSLDLRETQYF. The CDR3 DNA sequence: TGTGCCAGCAGCTTAGATCTTCGGGAGACCCAGTACTTC. The rearrangement uses TRBV7-2 and TRBJ2-5; D is ambiguous. The V gene lost 1 base and the J gene lost 5 bases, with 8 bases spanning the gap. Germline CDR1 reads SGHTA; CDR2 reads FQGNSA. The CDR3 contains 13 residues.

This chain links TRBV9 with TRBJ1-1; D is unresolved. The CDR3 sequence is 13 residues long. Germline-derived CDR1 and CDR2 are SGDLS and YYNGEE. Trimming took off 0 bases at V and 4 bases at J, with 7 bases between the two ends. As DNA, the CDR3 is TGTGCCAGCAGCGTAGGCGTTGTCACTGAAGCTTTCTTT. Protein product: CASSVGVVTEAFF.

The chain couples TRBV7-8 to TRBJ1-2; D remains ambiguous. This CDR3 is built from 15 residues. The V gene lost 5 bases and the J gene lost 4 bases, with 17 bases spanning the gap. Germline V gives CDR1 SGHVS, CDR2 FQNEAQ. The CDR3 DNA reads as TGTGCCAGCAGCCTCCAGTTGACGGGGAGCTATGGCTACACCTTC. It codes for CASSLQLTGSYGYTF.

The chain has TRBV30 and TRBJ1-1; 7 nucleotides agree with TRBD1. This CDR3 has 15 residues. Trimming took 0 bases from V and 4 from J; bases not matched to a gene: 8. Looked up from germline, CDR1 is GTSNPN and CDR2 is SVGIG (reference sequence). This CDR3 is CAWSVGGRGFTEAFF. CDR3 nucleotide sequence: TGTGCCTGGAGTGTAGGGGGCAGGGGGTTCACTGAAGCTTTCTTT. Based on the CDR3 plus reference TRBV30 and TRBJ1-1, the full variable domain is SQTIHQWPATLVQPVGSPLSLECTVEGTSNPNLYWYRQAAGRGLQLLFYSVGIGQISSEVPQNLSASRPQDRQFILSSKKLLLSDSGFYLCAWSVGGRGFTEAFFGQGTRLTVV.

The genes are TRBV6-2 or TRBV6-3 and TRBJ1-1, with no clear D. CDR3 length: 18 amino acids. Trimming removed 0 bases at V and 0 bases at J, with 17 bases between. CDR1 is MNHEY, CDR2 SVGEGT, per germline. The CDR3 coding sequence is TGTGCCAGCAGTTACTCGAGAACGGGAGCCTACATGAACACTGAAGCTTTCTTT. Translated, it gives CASSYSRTGAYMNTEAFF.

The rearrangement links TRBV27 to TRBJ2-7, with D perhaps TRBD2 (5 bases). The germline CDR1 and CDR2 sequences are MNHEY and SMNVEV (reference sequence). V was shortened by 3 bases and J by 1 base, with 10 bases between the two germline ends. The CDR3 consists of 14 residues. The CDR3 spells CASSFVAMSYEQYF. As DNA, the CDR3 is TGTGCCAGCAGTTTTGTAGCGATGTCCTACGAGCAGTACTTC.

A note on this clone: Other DNA sequences within the sample encode an identical CDR3. The chain has TRBV5-4 and TRBJ1-5; 9 bases agree with TRBD1. CDR3 length: 15 residues. Germline V gene data show CDR1 as SGHNT and CDR2 as YYREEE (reference sequence). Trimming took 4 bases from V and 4 from J; bases not matched to a gene: 6. CDR3 bases: TGTGCCAGCAGCCCTGGGACAGGGCCTAATCAGCCCCAGCATTTT. Translating gives CASSPGTGPNQPQHF.

The CDR3 loop is CASSQGGVGADTQYF. The CDR3 DNA reads TGTGCCAGCAGCCAGGGGGGAGTGGGGGCAGATACGCAGTATTTT. The V call is TRBV4-2, the J call TRBJ2-3; a possible D gene is TRBD2 (6 bases). Trimming cost V 3 bases and J 4 bases, with 14 bases left between them. The CDR3 is 15 residues long. From germline, CDR1 is LGHNA and CDR2 YNFKEQ.

V usage is TRBV7-9 and J usage is TRBJ2-1; D is ambiguous. V was clipped by 0 bases and J by 9 bases, with 15 bases between them. The CDR3 sequence is 15 residues long. CDR1 is SEHNR, CDR2 FQNEAQ, per germline (reference sequence). This CDR3 reads CASSLALVFDSEQFF. DNA for the CDR3: TGTGCCAGCAGCTTAGCTTTGGTGTTTGATAGTGAGCAGTTCTTC.

The V gene is TRBV18, the J gene TRBJ2-5, with 8 bases identical to TRBD2. V lost 0 bases, J lost 3 bases, and 6 bases stayed unmatched. The CDR3 is 16 residues long. Germline V gene data show CDR1 as KGHSH and CDR2 as LQKENI. The CDR3 reads CASSPPFRGGKETQYF. The CDR3 DNA reads as TGTGCCAGCTCACCACCGTTCCGGGGGGGCAAAGAGACCCAGTACTTC. The whole variable domain, filled in from reference TRBV18 and TRBJ2-5, reads NAGVMQNPRHLVRRRGQEARLRCSPMKGHSHVYWYRQLPEEGLKFMVYLQKENIIDESGMPKERFSAEFPKEGPSILRIQQVVRGDSAAYFCASSPPFRGGKETQYFGPGTRLLVL.

This chain links TRBV29-1 with TRBJ2-1; no definite D call. Trimming removed 7 bases at V and 8 bases at J, with 15 bases between. Germline lookup yields CDR1 SQVTM and CDR2 ANQGSEA. The CDR3 runs to 12 residues. The CDR3 is CSARSESDEQFF. The CDR3 DNA reads as TGCAGCGCCCGGTCGGAGTCGGATGAGCAGTTCTTC.

The chain couples TRBV30 to TRBJ1-1, with 8 nucleotides matching TRBD1. Germline lookup yields CDR1 GTSNPN and CDR2 SVGIG (reference sequence). This CDR3 has 15 amino acids. Trimming removed 2 bases from V and 4 bases from J; junction bases left unmatched: 9. CDR3 in amino acids: CAWSPGTGSVTEAFF. In DNA form, the CDR3 reads TGTGCCTGGAGTCCCGGGACAGGTTCGGTCACTGAAGCTTTCTTT.

The chain carries TRBV5-1 and TRBJ1-1; D remains unclear. V gave up 7 bases and J gave up 3 bases, with 7 bases separating them. The CDR3 is 11 amino acids. Per the germline V gene, CDR1 is SGHRS and CDR2 is YFSETQ. Written as DNA, the CDR3 is TGCGCCAGCGCCCGGGACACTGAAGCTTTCTTT. Translated: CASARDTEAFF.

V is TRBV14 and J is TRBJ2-1, with TRBD1 identical over 8 bases. The germline V gene encodes CDR1 SGHDN and CDR2 FVKESK. The CDR3 consists of 14 residues. Trimming removed 2 bases from V and 7 bases from J; junction bases left unmatched: 4. CDR3 in amino acids: CASSQQGAWNEQFF. The DNA for the CDR3 is TGTGCCAGCAGCCAACAGGGGGCCTGGAATGAGCAGTTCTTC. The variable domain in full, with the rest retrieved from reference TRBV14 and TRBJ2-1, is EAGVTQFPSHSVIEKGQTVTLRCDPISGHDNLYWYRRVMGKEIKFLLHFVKESKQDESGMPNNRFLAERTGGTYSTLKVQPAELEDSGVYFCASSQQGAWNEQFFGPGTRLTVL.

This chain connects TRBV5-6 to TRBJ2-3, with 11 bases that match TRBD2. The CDR3 spans 15 residues. CDR1 and CDR2 (germline): SGHDT, YYEEEE. The V and J ends lost 4 bases and 7 bases, in that order; junction bases with no gene match: 8. The CDR3 here is CASSLQRLAGHTQYF. In nucleotides, the CDR3 is TGTGCCAGCAGCCTACAGAGACTAGCGGGGCATACGCAGTATTTT.

This clone was detected only once. CDR3 coding DNA: TGTGCCAGCAGCCCAAGAATAGGTCTAGCGGGGTCGGAGACCCAGTACTTC. Translated: CASSPRIGLAGSETQYF. This chain uses TRBV3-1 (or the pseudogene TRBV3-2) with TRBJ2-5, with 9 bases that match TRBD2. The CDR3 consists of 17 residues. Germline values: CDR1 LGHDT, CDR2 YNNKEL (reference sequence). The V segment lost 4 bases and the J segment 5 bases; nucleotides outside the gene matches: 14.

This clone was seen only once. The chain has TRBV10-3 and TRBJ1-2, with TRBD1 as a possible D gene (5 bases). The CDR3 contains 12 residues. Germline V CDR1 and CDR2: ENHRY, SYGVKD. V was trimmed by 9 bases and J by 4 bases, leaving 12 bases between them. CDR3 sequence reads: CAIATELYGYTF. The CDR3, as DNA: TGTGCCATAGCGACAGAGCTCTATGGCTACACCTTC.

The CDR3 DNA follows: TGTGCCAGCAGTTCAACAGATACGCAGTATTTT. Its protein product is CASSSTDTQYF. The V and J genes are TRBV9 and TRBJ2-3; D call uncertain. The ends were cut back, 5 bases at V and 3 bases at J, with 4 bases in the middle. Germline V gives CDR1 SGDLS, CDR2 YYNGEE. The CDR3 extends over 11 amino acids.

This chain connects TRBV15 to TRBJ2-2, with 7 bases fitting TRBD2. Germline V gene sequence: CDR1 LNHNV, CDR2 YYDKDF (reference sequence). V gave up 0 bases and J gave up 6 bases; unmatched junction bases: 1. CDR3 length equals 14 residues. CDR3 sequence reads: CATSRDRGAGELFF. In DNA form, the CDR3 reads TGTGCCACCAGCAGAGATCGGGGGGCCGGGGAGCTGTTTTTT.

For the CDR3, the DNA is TGTGCCAGCAGCCGGGGGACAGGGGCTAATTCACCCCTCCACTTT. This codes for CASSRGTGANSPLHF. V gene TRBV6-6 combines with J gene TRBJ1-6; 10 bases match TRBD1. The V and J ends lost 6 bases and 6 bases, in that order; junction bases with no gene match: 5. This CDR3 has 15 amino acids. In germline, CDR1 is MNHNY, CDR2 SVGAGI (reference sequence).

The chain combines TRBV5-1 with TRBJ1-5; no firm D call. The length of the CDR3 is 13 residues. CDR1 is SGHRS, CDR2 YFSETQ, per germline. Trimming stripped 4 bases from V and 4 bases from J, with 9 bases between. CDR3 sequence (DNA): TGCGCCAGCAGCGCAGGCCTAAATCAGCCCCAGCATTTT. As protein: CASSAGLNQPQHF.

V gene TRBV7-2 combines with J gene TRBJ1-1, with D unresolved. V was shortened by 3 bases and J by 1 base, with 9 bases between the two germline ends. Germline lookup yields CDR1 SGHTA and CDR2 FQGNSA. The CDR3 consists of 14 residues. CDR3 bases: TGTGCCAGCAGCTTGGGCCGGCCGAACACTGAAGCTTTCTTT. This translates into CASSLGRPNTEAFF.

CDR3 amino acids: CASSKGFGQGGGGAFF. The DNA for the CDR3 is TGTGCCAGCAGCAAAGGGTTCGGACAGGGAGGGGGAGGAGCTTTCTTT. This rearrangement joins TRBV27 to TRBJ1-1; 8 bases fit TRBD1. This CDR3 spans 16 amino acids. Germline-derived CDR1 and CDR2 are MNHEY and SMNVEV (reference sequence). Trimming removed 6 bases from V and 10 bases from J; junction bases left unmatched: 19.